This TCR beta chain is drawn from a study of blood T cells in healthy people across ages. PCR was performed a second time for about 7 to 11 cycles using a sample-barcoded 5' primer and a J-beta primer mix. Using its own MiXCR run on the 5' RACE reads, TCRdb lists one record per CDR3 protein. The sample carries about 640,000 distinct CDR3 sequences, 58% recorded once. The germline V gene encodes CDR1 DFQATT and CDR2 SNEGSKA (reference sequence). CDR3 length: 14 amino acids. This clonotype has a count of ten or more. Its antigen is unidentified. Study findings and constraints: Per-million-T-cell TCR beta diversity fell roughly linearly with age. It was not known whether donors were CMV positive (a possible confounder of expanded clonotype changes). The percentage of naive T cells correlated strongly with TCR beta diversity.

Peripheral blood samples of 9.5 to 10 milliliters were drawn from each donor. The chain links TRBV20-1 to TRBJ1-5, with TRBD1 matching over 8 bases. This sequence originates from a man in his 60s in good health. The sequenced sample was blood. The CDR3 region is CSAGQGASNQPQHF. For the CDR3, the DNA is TGCAGCGCCGGGCAGGGGGCTAGCAATCAGCCCCAGCATTTT.